Below, one T cell receptor (beta chain) is given with its context. Its target is unknown. This specimen belongs to a study of radiotherapy plus CTLA-4 blockade in lung cancer. Notes on the study in general: Once radiotherapy plus ipilimumab had been given, TCR clones derived from tumor expanded in blood. Dynamics of early blood T cell clones, together with interferon-beta, were reportedly the best predictors of response.

Repertoires were generated with immunoSEQ multiplex PCR, while TCRdb's copy carries only in-frame clones and drops some. The repertoire includes roughly 62,000 clones, 70% to 80% of them detected once, and approximately 4% sits in the top ten. CDR1 LGHNA and CDR2 YSLEER come from the germline V gene. Trimming removed 4 bases from V and 3 bases from J, with 16 bases in between. The CDR3 has 15 amino acids. Receiving focal radiation plus CTLA-4 blockade with ipilimumab were patients who had chemo-refractory metastatic non-small-cell lung cancer. This receptor was obtained from a human donor with non-small cell lung cancer who had a complete response to radiotherapy plus ipilimumab. The chain uses TRBV4-3 and TRBJ2-7; weak D call: TRBD1 (6 bases). Sequenced material: peripheral blood, taken from a patient treated with radiotherapy plus ipilimumab. CDR3 region: CASSPQGGGVYEQYF. The CDR3 nucleotides are TGCGCCAGCAGCCCACAGGGTGGTGGCGTCTACGAGCAGTACTTC.